These 16 T cell receptor beta chains were all obtained from the same sample, sequenced in a study of shared clonotypes between healthy human individuals. Data came from immunoSEQ multiplex PCR; TCRdb stores just in-frame clones and leaves some out. The data contain around 690,000 clones, around 91% of them singletons. Sequenced input: memory CD8+ T cells from PBMCs. As for subset: CD45RO+ cells pooled with CCR7-negative TemRA cells. All receptors derive from a man aged 18 to 30 in good health. Some clones in this sample may be carry-over from other donors' samples.

A single count supports this clone. The chain links TRBV9 to TRBJ1-4; TRBD1 matches at 9 bases. This CDR3 is 16 amino acids long. The ends lost 3 bases at V and 2 bases at J; junction bases unmatched: 5. In germline, CDR1 is SGDLS, CDR2 YYNGEE. CDR3 loop: CASSETGGGTNEKLFF. Written as DNA, the CDR3 is TGTGCCAGCAGCGAGACAGGGGGAGGGACTAATGAAAAACTGTTTTTT.

The CDR3 loop is CASRGTGGLGDTQYF. In DNA, the CDR3 is TGTGCCAGCAGGGGCACGGGAGGACTTGGAGATACGCAGTATTTT. The chain employs TRBV7-9 and TRBJ2-3, with 7 bases matching TRBD2. This CDR3 has 15 amino acids. Trimming removed 6 bases from V and 5 bases from J; junction bases left unmatched: 11. CDR1 SEHNR and CDR2 FQNEAQ come from the germline V gene (reference sequence). Complete variable domain (other parts from reference TRBV7-9 and TRBJ2-3): DTGVSQNPRHKITKRGQNVTFRCDPISEHNRLYWYRQTLGQGPEFLTYFQNEAQLEKSRLLSDRFSAERPKGSFSTLEIQRTEQGDSAMYLCASRGTGGLGDTQYFGPGTRLTVL.

As for this clone: Other DNA variants within this sample encode the same CDR3. The V and J genes are TRBV7-9 and TRBJ1-2, with no clear D. The germline V gene has CDR1 SEHNR and CDR2 FQNEAQ (reference sequence). The CDR3 has 14 residues. Trimming pared 0 bases from V and 0 bases from J, leaving 5 bases between. CDR3 nucleotide sequence: TGTGCCAGCAGCTTAGCGGGAACTAACTATGGCTACACCTTC. Protein sequence: CASSLAGTNYGYTF. The complete variable domain, with remaining parts taken from reference TRBV7-9 and TRBJ1-2, reads DTGVSQNPRHKITKRGQNVTFRCDPISEHNRLYWYRQTLGQGPEFLTYFQNEAQLEKSRLLSDRFSAERPKGSFSTLEIQRTEQGDSAMYLCASSLAGTNYGYTFGSGTRLTVV.

This clone was seen a single time. The J gene is TRBJ2-1, the V gene TRBV5-5; D is unresolved. CDR1 is SGHKS and CDR2 is YYEKEE in the germline V gene (reference sequence). Trimming took 3 bases from V and 9 from J, leaving 10 bases between them. The CDR3 has 12 amino acids. The CDR3 here is CASSWRGSEQFF. CDR3 coding DNA: TGTGCCAGCAGCTGGAGAGGTTCTGAGCAGTTCTTC.

The V gene is TRBV10-3, the J gene TRBJ2-7; D may correspond to TRBD1 or TRBD2 (5 bases each). The germline gives CDR1 ENHRY, CDR2 SYGVKD. Between the trimmed V and J ends, which lost 6 bases and 5 bases, there was a span of 26 bases. The CDR3 has 17 amino acids. The CDR3 coding sequence is TGTGCCATCAGACGTCCTAGCAGGGCCCCCCGGGGCCACGAGCAGTACTTC. Encoded protein: CAIRRPSRAPRGHEQYF.

This chain uses TRBV4-3 with TRBJ1-1, with D possibly TRBD1 on 5 matching bases. This CDR3 contains 16 residues. The V end lost 3 bases, the J end lost 5 bases, and 19 bases lay between the germline ends. Germline CDR1 is LGHNA and CDR2 is YSLEER. CDR3 region: CASSQNPAGGGTEAFF. The CDR3 DNA reads as TGCGCCAGCAGCCAGAACCCCGCGGGGGGAGGAACTGAAGCTTTCTTT.

This clone has just one count. The genes are TRBV13 and TRBJ1-4; D remains unclear. The CDR3 contains 16 residues. Per germline, CDR1 PRHDT and CDR2 FYEKMQ (reference sequence). The V end lost 0 bases, the J end lost 0 bases, and 8 bases lay between the germline ends. For the CDR3, the DNA is TGTGCCAGCAGCTTAGGCGCGGGGTCAACTAATGAAAAACTGTTTTTT. Protein sequence: CASSLGAGSTNEKLFF. Full variable domain (missing parts from reference TRBV13 and TRBJ1-4): AAGVIQSPRHLIKEKRETATLKCYPIPRHDTVYWYQQGPGQDPQFLISFYEKMQSDKGSIPDRFSAQQFSDYHSELNMSSLELGDSALYFCASSLGAGSTNEKLFFGSGTQLSVL.

The genes are TRBV5-4 and TRBJ2-7, with D perhaps TRBD1 or TRBD2 (6 bases each). Trimming removed 6 bases at V and 6 bases at J, with 22 bases between. Germline-derived CDR1 and CDR2 are SGHNT and YYREEE (reference sequence). The CDR3 consists of 15 residues. The DNA of the CDR3 is TGTGCCAGCACCCTGACGGGCCCGGGGGCCGGCGAGCAGTACTTC. As protein: CASTLTGPGAGEQYF.

The J gene is TRBJ1-2, the V gene TRBV28; tentatively, D is TRBD1 (6 bases). Trimming shortened V by 2 bases and J by 4 bases, and 20 bases separated the two germline ends. The CDR3 sequence is 17 residues long. Germline CDR1 reads MDHEN; CDR2 reads SYDVKM. CDR3 sequence: CASSLTLLGDTPYGYTF. CDR3 bases: TGTGCCAGCAGTTTAACCCTACTAGGGGACACTCCCTATGGCTACACCTTC.

The chain employs TRBV4-3 and TRBJ1-2, with a possible D match to TRBD1 (5 bases). The CDR3 spans 15 residues. V lost 0 bases, J lost 3 bases, and 11 bases lay in between. Germline CDR1 LGHNA, CDR2 YSLEER. The CDR3 protein is CASSQDSWGDYGYTF. The CDR3 DNA follows: TGCGCCAGCAGCCAAGATAGTTGGGGGGACTATGGCTACACCTTC.

J is TRBJ2-7 and V is TRBV5-1; TRBD1 matches at 11 bases. Losses at the gene ends were 5 bases for V and 5 bases for J; bases not matched to a gene: 9. The CDR3 is 15 amino acids. The germline gives CDR1 SGHRS, CDR2 YFSETQ. The CDR3 DNA reads as TGCGCCAGCAGAAGGAGCGGACAGGGGGCCCACGAGCAGTACTTC. Its protein is CASRRSGQGAHEQYF.

This rearrangement joins TRBV9 to TRBJ2-1, with 7 bases lining up with TRBD1. V lost 1 base, J lost 0 bases, and 4 bases stayed unmatched. Per the germline V gene, CDR1 is SGDLS and CDR2 is YYNGEE. The CDR3 loop spans 16 amino acids. The CDR3 coding sequence is TGTGCCAGCAGCGTAACAGGGGCCAGCTCCTACAATGAGCAGTTCTTC. This gives the protein CASSVTGASSYNEQFF.

The rearrangement joins TRBV19 to TRBJ2-1; 9 bases agree with TRBD2. V shed 10 bases, J shed 0 bases, and the junction held 7 bases outside the gene matches. Per the germline V gene, CDR1 is LNHDA and CDR2 is SQIVND (reference sequence). The CDR3 length is 15 residues. In DNA, the CDR3 is TGTGCCACTATCGGTAGCGGGAGCTCCTACAATGAGCAGTTCTTC. Translated: CATIGSGSSYNEQFF.

The chain carries TRBV2 and TRBJ1-1; D is ambiguous. V was trimmed by 4 bases and J by 3 bases, leaving 12 bases between them. There are 14 residues in the CDR3. CDR1 is SNHLY, CDR2 FYNNEI, per germline. Written as DNA, the CDR3 is TGTGCCAGCAGTGTGAGGCCCGCCGACACTGAAGCTTTCTTT. It encodes CASSVRPADTEAFF. Full variable domain (missing parts from reference TRBV2 and TRBJ1-1): EPEVTQTPSHQVTQMGQEVILRCVPISNHLYFYWYRQILGQKVEFLVSFYNNEISEKSEIFDDQFSVERPDGSNFTLKIRSTKLEDSAMYFCASSVRPADTEAFFGQGTRLTVV.

The V call is TRBV7-6, the J call TRBJ2-5, with a weak D call TRBD2 (7 bases). V was trimmed by 5 bases and J by 1 base, leaving 14 bases between them. CDR1 is SGHVS and CDR2 is FNYEAQ in the germline V gene. This CDR3 contains 15 residues. The CDR3: CASSPRRGLQETQYF. CDR3 bases: TGTGCCAGCAGCCCGAGGCGGGGGCTCCAAGAGACCCAGTACTTC.

The rearrangement uses TRBV18 and TRBJ1-2, with D possibly matching TRBD1 (5 bases). CDR3 length equals 16 residues. Between the trimmed V and J ends, which lost 5 bases and 2 bases, there was a span of 18 bases. Germline CDR1 and CDR2: KGHSH and LQKENI. This chain's CDR3 is CASSSRDQPDNYGYTF. CDR3 nucleotides: TGTGCCAGCTCATCCCGGGACCAGCCGGACAACTATGGCTACACCTTC.